This TCR beta chain comes out of a study of blood T cell repertoires in COVID-19. All recovered Cohort 3 donors got two negative PCRs, got clearance, or saw symptom resolution. Libraries were prepared by immunoSEQ multiplex PCR; TCRdb keeps only in-frame clonotypes and omits some of them. The profile shows 300,000 to 350,000 clones, around 85% of them singletons. The germline CDR1 and CDR2 sequences are SGHTA and FQGNSA. The CDR3 covers 15 residues. With V trimmed by 2 bases and J by 0 bases, 2 bases remained unmatched. Sequencing used PBMCs or T cells enriched from blood (not recorded which). V is TRBV7-2 and J is TRBJ1-2, with 8 bases fitting TRBD1. This receptor was identified in a man under 40 who had recovered from COVID-19. CDR3 sequence (DNA): TGTGCCAGCAGCTTAAAGACAGGGGCTAACTATGGCTACACCTTC. Amino acids: CASSLKTGANYGYTF.